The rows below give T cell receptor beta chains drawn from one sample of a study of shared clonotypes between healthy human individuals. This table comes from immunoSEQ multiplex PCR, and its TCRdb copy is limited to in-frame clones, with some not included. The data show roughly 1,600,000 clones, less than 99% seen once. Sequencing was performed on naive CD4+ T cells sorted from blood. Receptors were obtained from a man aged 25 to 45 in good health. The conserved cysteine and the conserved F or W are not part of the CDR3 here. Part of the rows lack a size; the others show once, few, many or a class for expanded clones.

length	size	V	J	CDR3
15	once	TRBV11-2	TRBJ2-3	ASSQWTSGMGTDTQY
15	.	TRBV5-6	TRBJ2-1	ASSQQRASGSRYEQF
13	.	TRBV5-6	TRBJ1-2	ASSLLEGYGYGYT
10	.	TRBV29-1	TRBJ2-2	SVTGNTGELF
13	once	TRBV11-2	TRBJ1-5	ASSWGPDSNQPQH
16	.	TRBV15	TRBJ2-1	ATSRISREGLLYNEQF
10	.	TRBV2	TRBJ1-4	ASRGVQGWLF
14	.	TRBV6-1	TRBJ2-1	ASSGPGSLTNNEQF
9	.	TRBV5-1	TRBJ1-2	ASSLTGGYT
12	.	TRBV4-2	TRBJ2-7	AKPFPAAVYEQY